This T cell receptor beta chain came from a study of early T cells in non-severe SARS-CoV-2 infection. TCRdb reanalysed the 5' RACE reads using MiXCR and keeps one entry per CDR3 protein. In the table there are 98,000 or so distinct CDR3 sequences, 9.5% to 12% of which are singletons. V dropped 6 bases and J dropped 6 bases, with 11 bases sitting between them. The length of the CDR3 is 13 residues. Material for sequencing was whole blood. The clonotype was recovered from an adult who was a healthcare worker with PCR-confirmed SARS-CoV-2 infection or an uninfected control (not recorded which). The gene calls are TRBV12-3 or TRBV12-4 and TRBJ2-2; tentative D call: TRBD1 (6 bases). The DNA of the CDR3 is TGTGCCAGCAGGCCCCGACAGGCCGGGGAGCTGTTTTTT. Protein: CASRPRQAGELFF.